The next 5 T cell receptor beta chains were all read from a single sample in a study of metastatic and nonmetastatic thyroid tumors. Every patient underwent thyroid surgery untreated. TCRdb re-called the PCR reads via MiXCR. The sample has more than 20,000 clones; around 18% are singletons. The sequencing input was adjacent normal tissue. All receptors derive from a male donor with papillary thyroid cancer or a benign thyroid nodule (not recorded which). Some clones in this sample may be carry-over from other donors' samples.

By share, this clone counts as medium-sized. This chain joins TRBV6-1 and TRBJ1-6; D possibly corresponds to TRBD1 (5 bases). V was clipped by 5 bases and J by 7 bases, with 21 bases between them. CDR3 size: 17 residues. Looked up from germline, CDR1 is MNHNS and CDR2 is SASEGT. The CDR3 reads CASSPRDGSPMNSPLHF. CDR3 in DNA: TGTGCCAGCAGTCCCCGGGACGGTTCCCCCATGAATTCACCCCTCCACTTT.

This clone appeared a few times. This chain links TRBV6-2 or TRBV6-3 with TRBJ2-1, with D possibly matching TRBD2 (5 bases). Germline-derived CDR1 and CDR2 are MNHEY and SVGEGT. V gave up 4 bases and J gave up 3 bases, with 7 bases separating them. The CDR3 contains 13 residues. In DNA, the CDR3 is TGTGCCAGCAGTTTACGGGACTACAATGAGCAGTTCTTC. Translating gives CASSLRDYNEQFF.

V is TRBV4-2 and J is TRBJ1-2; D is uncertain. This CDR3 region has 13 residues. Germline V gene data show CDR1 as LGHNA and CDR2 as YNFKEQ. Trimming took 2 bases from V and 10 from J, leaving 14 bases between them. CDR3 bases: TGTGCCAGCAGCCAATCCACCCTGGATGTCTACACCTTC. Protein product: CASSQSTLDVYTF.

The CDR3: CARRRGSNTEAFF. The CDR3 DNA is TGTGCCAGAAGGCGCGGGTCGAACACTGAAGCTTTCTTT. This chain connects TRBV27 to TRBJ1-1; D not certain. This CDR3 spans 13 amino acids. The ends were cut back, 9 bases at V and 1 base at J, with 12 bases in the middle. Germline CDR1 reads MNHEY; CDR2 reads SMNVEV (reference sequence).

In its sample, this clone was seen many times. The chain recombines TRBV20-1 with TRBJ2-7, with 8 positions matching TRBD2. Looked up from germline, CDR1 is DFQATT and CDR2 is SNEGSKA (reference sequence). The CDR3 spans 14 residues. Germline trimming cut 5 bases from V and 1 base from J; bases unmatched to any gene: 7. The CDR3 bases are TGCAGTGCTGTCAGCGGGGGACAATCCTACGAGCAGTACTTC. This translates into CSAVSGGQSYEQYF.